This TCR beta chain is drawn from a study of T cell changes during pregnancy in multiple sclerosis. Looked up from germline, CDR1 is MNHNS and CDR2 is SASEGT. The CDR3 runs 15 residues. Trimming removed 4 bases at V and 1 base at J, with 13 bases between. Assay: immunoSEQ multiplex PCR; the TCRdb copy retains only in-frame clones and omits some. Among around 62,000 clones listed, 89% were seen once. Sequencing used peripheral blood, obtained in the first trimester of pregnancy. V usage is TRBV6-1 and J usage is TRBJ1-2; D may be TRBD1 (5 bases). The origin of this receptor is a female donor with multiple sclerosis, enrolled in a pregnancy study. CDR3 DNA sequence: TGTGCCAGCAGTGGGTTACAGGTTCTTAACTATGGCTACACCTTC. It specifies CASSGLQVLNYGYTF.